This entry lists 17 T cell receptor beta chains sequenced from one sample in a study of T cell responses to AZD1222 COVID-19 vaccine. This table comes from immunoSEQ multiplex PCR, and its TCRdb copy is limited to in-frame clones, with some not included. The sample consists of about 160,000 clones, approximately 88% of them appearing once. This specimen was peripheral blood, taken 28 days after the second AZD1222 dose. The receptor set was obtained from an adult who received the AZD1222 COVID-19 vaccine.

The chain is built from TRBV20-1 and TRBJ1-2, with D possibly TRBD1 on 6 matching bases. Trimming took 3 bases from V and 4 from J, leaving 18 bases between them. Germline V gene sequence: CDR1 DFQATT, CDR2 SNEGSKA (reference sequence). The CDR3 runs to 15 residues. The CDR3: CSASATKTGSYGYTF. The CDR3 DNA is TGCAGTGCTAGTGCAACTAAGACAGGCTCCTATGGCTACACCTTC.

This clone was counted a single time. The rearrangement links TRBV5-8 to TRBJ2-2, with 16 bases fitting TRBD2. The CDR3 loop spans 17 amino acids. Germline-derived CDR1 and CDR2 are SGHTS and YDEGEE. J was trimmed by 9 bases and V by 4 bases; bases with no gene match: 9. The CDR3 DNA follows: TGTGCCAGCAGCCCAACCGGGACTAGCGGGGGGGCAAGGGAGCTGTTTTTT. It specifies CASSPTGTSGGARELFF.

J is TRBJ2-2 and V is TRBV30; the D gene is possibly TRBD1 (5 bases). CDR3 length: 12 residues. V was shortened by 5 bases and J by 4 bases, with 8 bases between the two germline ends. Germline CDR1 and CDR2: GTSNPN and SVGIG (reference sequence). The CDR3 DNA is TGTGCCTGGGAAGGGGTCACCGGGGAGCTGTTTTTT. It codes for CAWEGVTGELFF.

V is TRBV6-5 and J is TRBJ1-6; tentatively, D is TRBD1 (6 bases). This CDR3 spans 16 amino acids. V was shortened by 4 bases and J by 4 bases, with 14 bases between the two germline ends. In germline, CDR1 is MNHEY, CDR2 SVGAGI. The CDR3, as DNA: TGTGCCAGCAGTTTTAGGGGGACACCTTATAATTCACCCCTCCACTTT. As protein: CASSFRGTPYNSPLHF.

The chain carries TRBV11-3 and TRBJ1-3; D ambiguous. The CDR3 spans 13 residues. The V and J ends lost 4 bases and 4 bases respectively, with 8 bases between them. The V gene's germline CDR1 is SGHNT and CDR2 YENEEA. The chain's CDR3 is CASSSRPGNTIYF. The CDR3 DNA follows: TGTGCCAGCAGCTCTCGACCGGGAAACACCATATATTTT.

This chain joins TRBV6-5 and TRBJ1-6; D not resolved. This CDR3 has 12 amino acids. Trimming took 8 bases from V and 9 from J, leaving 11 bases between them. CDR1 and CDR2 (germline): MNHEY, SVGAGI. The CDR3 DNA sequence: TGTGCCAGCCGAAACCTTATTTCACCCCTCCACTTT. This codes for CASRNLISPLHF.

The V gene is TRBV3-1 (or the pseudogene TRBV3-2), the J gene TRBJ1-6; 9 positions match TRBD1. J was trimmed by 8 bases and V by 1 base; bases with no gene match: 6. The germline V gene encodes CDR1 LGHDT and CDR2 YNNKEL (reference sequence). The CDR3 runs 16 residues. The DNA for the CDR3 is TGTGCCAGCAGCCAAGTCACGGGACAGGGCTATTCACCCCTCCACTTT. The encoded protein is CASSQVTGQGYSPLHF.

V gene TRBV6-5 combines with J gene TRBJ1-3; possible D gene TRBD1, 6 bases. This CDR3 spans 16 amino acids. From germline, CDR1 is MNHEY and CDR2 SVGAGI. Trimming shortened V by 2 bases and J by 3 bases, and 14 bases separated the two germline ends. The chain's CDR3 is CASSYLQGGGGNTIYF. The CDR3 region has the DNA TGTGCCAGCAGTTACCTACAGGGAGGTGGTGGAAACACCATATATTTT.

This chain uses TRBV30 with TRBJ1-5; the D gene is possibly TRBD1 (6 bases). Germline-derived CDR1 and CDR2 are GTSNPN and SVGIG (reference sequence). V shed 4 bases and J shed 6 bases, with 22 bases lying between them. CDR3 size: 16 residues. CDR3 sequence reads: CAWTKRGGGIGQPQHF. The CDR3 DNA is TGTGCCTGGACCAAGCGGGGAGGGGGAATAGGTCAGCCCCAGCATTTT.

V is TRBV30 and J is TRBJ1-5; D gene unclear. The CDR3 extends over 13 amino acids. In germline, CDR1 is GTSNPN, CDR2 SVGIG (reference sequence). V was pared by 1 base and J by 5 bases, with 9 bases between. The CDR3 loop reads CAWSGGTHQPQHF. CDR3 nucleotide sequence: TGTGCCTGGAGTGGAGGAACCCATCAGCCCCAGCATTTT.

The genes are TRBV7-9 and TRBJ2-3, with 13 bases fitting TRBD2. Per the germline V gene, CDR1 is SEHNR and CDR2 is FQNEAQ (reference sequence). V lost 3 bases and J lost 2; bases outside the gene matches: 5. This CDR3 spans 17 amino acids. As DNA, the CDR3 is TGTGCCAGCAGCTTTAGGACTAGCGGGGGATCCACAGATACGCAGTATTTT. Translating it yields CASSFRTSGGSTDTQYF. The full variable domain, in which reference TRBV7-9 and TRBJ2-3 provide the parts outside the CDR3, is DTGVSQNPRHKITKRGQNVTFRCDPISEHNRLYWYRQTLGQGPEFLTYFQNEAQLEKSRLLSDRFSAERPKGSFSTLEIQRTEQGDSAMYLCASSFRTSGGSTDTQYFGPGTRLTVL.

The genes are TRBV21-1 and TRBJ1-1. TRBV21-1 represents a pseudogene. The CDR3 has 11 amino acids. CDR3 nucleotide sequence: TGTGCCAGCAGCACTAGAGTTGAAGCTTTCTTT. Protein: CASSTRVEAFF.

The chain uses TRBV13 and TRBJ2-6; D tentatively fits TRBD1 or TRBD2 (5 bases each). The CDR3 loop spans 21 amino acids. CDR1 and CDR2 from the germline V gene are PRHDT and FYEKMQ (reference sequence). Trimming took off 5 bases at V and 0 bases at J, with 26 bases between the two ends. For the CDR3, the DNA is TGTGCCAGCAGCCTCAGATGGGCGGGCAGGGTTATAAGCTCTGGGGCCAACGTCCTGACTTTC. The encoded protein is CASSLRWAGRVISSGANVLTF.

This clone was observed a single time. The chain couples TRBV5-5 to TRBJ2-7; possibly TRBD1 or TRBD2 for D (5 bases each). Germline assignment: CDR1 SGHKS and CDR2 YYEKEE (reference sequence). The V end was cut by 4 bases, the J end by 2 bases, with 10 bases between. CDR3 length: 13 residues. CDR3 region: CASSRDPTYEQYF. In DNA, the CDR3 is TGTGCCAGCAGCAGGGACCCGACCTACGAGCAGTACTTC.

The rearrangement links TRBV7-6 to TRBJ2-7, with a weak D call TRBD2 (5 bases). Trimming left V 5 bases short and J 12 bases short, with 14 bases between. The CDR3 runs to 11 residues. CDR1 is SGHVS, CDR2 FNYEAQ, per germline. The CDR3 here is CASSPEGPGYF. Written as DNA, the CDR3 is TGTGCCAGCAGCCCCGAGGGCCCCGGGTACTTC.

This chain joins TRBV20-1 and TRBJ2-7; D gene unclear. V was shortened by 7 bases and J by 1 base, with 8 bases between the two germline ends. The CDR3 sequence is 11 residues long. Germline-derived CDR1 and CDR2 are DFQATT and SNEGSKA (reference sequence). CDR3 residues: CSVQRSYEQYF. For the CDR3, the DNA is TGCAGTGTCCAAAGGTCCTACGAGCAGTACTTC.

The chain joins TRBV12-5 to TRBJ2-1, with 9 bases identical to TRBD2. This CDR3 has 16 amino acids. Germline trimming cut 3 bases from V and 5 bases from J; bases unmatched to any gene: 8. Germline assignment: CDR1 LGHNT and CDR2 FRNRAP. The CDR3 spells CASGFYLAGIHNEQFF. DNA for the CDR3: TGTGCTAGTGGTTTCTACCTAGCGGGGATCCACAATGAGCAGTTCTTC.